This TCR beta chain was found in a study of shared clonotypes between healthy human individuals. Those who donated, Caucasian adults without exception, all lived in Nashville, Tennessee. Unsorted samples drew genomic DNA from 70 million to 95 million PBMCs. Sequenced by immunoSEQ multiplex PCR; TCRdb stores in-frame clones only, minus some. The sample lists around 450,000 clones, roughly three quarters occurring once. Germline V gene lookup returns CDR1 LNHDA and CDR2 SQIVND (reference sequence). V lost 8 bases, J lost 6 bases, and 13 bases lay in between. The CDR3 loop spans 13 amino acids. This clone has a count of ten or more.

The TCR sequence derives from a woman in her 40s in good health. Some clones in this sample may be carry-over from other donors' samples. The chain links TRBV19 to TRBJ2-2, with D hard to call. The sequenced material came from PBMCs. In nucleotides, the CDR3 is TGTGCCAGTGAGACATTAAGAGCCGGGGAGCTGTTTTTT. Amino acid sequence: CASETLRAGELFF.